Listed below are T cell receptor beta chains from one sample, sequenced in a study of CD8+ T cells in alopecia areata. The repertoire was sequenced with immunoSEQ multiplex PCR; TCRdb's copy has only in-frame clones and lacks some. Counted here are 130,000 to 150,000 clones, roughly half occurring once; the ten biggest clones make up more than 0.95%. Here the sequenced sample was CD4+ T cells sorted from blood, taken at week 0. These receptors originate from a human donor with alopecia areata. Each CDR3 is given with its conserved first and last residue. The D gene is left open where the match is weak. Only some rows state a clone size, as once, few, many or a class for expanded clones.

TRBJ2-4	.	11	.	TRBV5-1	CASSFENIQYF	TGCGCCAGCAGCTTTGAAAACATTCAGTACTTC
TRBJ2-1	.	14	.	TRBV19	CASSIGGVRNEQFF	TGTGCCAGTAGTATAGGCGGAGTCAGGAATGAGCAGTTCTTC
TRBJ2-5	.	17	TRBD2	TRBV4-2	CASSLSYSGSHQETQYF	TGTGCCAGCAGCCTCAGTTATAGCGGGAGTCACCAAGAGACCCAGTACTTC
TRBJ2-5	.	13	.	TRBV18	CASSPRVSETQYF	TGTGCCAGCTCACCACGAGTATCGGAGACCCAGTACTTC
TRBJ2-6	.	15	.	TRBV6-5	CASSYQGFGANVLTF	TGTGCCAGCAGTTATCAGGGCTTTGGGGCCAACGTCCTGACTTTC
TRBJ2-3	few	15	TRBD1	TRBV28	CASTNDDRVPDTQYF	TGTGCCAGCACCAACGACGACAGGGTGCCAGATACGCAGTATTTT
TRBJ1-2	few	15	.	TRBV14	CASSQDSAAVRGYTF	TGTGCCAGCAGCCAAGATTCGGCGGCAGTTCGGGGCTACACCTTC
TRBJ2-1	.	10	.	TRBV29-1	CSVDNNEQFF	TGCAGCGTTGACAACAATGAGCAGTTCTTC
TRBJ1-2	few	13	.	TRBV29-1	CTTKLLLGGGYTF	TGCACCACCAAACTCCTCTTGGGCGGGGGCTACACCTTC
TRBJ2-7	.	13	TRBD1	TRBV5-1	CASSSDRAHEQYF	TGCGCCAGCAGCTCGGACAGGGCCCACGAGCAGTACTTC
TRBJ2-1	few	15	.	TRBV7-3	CASSFGASSYNEQFF	TGTGCCAGCAGCTTCGGGGCCAGCTCCTACAATGAGCAGTTCTTC
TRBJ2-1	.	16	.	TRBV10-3	CAISGGPGERYNEQFF	TGTGCCATCAGTGGAGGACCTGGGGAGAGGTACAATGAGCAGTTCTTC
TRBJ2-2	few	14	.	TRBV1	CTSGRTGRSGELFF	TGCACCAGCGGACGGACAGGGAGGTCCGGGGAGCTGTTTTTT
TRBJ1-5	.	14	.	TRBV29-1	CSVVEGDSNQPQHF	TGCAGCGTTGTTGAGGGGGATAGCAATCAGCCCCAGCATTTT
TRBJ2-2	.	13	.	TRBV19	CASSIDPTGELFF	TGTGCCAGTAGTATAGATCCTACCGGGGAGCTGTTTTTT
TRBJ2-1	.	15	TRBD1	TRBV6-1	CASSQGGWGYNEQFF	TGTGCCAGCAGTCAAGGGGGCTGGGGCTACAATGAGCAGTTCTTC
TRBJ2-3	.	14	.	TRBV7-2	CASSLGTRTDTQYF	TGTGCCAGCAGCTTAGGGACCCGCACAGATACGCAGTATTTT
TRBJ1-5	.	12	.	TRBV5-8	CASSFVYQPQHF	TGTGCCAGCAGCTTTGTCTATCAGCCCCAGCATTTT
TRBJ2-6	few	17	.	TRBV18	CASSPAQGVGGANVLTF	TGTGCCAGCTCACCCGCACAGGGTGTGGGAGGGGCCAACGTCCTGACTTTC
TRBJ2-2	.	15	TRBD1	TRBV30	CAWSKGQSSTGELFF	TGTGCCTGGAGTAAGGGACAGTCATCCACCGGGGAGCTGTTTTTT
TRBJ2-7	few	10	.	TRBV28	CASGYYEQYF	TGTGCCAGCGGGTACTACGAGCAGTACTTC
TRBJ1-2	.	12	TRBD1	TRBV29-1	CSARTGNYGYTF	TGCAGCGCACGGACAGGCAACTATGGCTACACCTTC
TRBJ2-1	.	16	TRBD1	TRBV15	CATTSPGQGNWNEQFF	TGTGCCACCACGTCACCGGGACAGGGGAATTGGAATGAGCAGTTCTTC
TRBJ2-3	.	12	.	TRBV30	CAWSASSDTQYF	TGTGCCTGGAGCGCATCCTCGGATACGCAGTATTTT
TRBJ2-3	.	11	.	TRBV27	CASTGLDTQYF	TGTGCCAGTACAGGGCTTGATACGCAGTATTTT
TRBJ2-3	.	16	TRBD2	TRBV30	CAWSVQGTSGTDTQYF	TGTGCCTGGAGTGTCCAGGGGACTAGCGGCACAGATACGCAGTATTTT
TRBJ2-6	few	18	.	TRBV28	CASSPAGRRSSGANVLTF	TGTGCCAGCAGTCCCGCGGGACGGAGGAGCTCTGGGGCCAACGTCCTGACTTTC
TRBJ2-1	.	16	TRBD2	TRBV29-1	CSVVGRSGSSYNEQFF	TGCAGCGTGGTAGGGCGGAGCGGGAGCTCCTACAATGAGCAGTTCTTC
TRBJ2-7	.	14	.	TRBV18	CASSPSGFDYEQYF	TGTGCCAGCTCACCATCGGGTTTCGACTACGAGCAGTACTTC
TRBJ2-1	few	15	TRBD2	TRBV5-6	CASEDQRGAIREQFF	TGTGCCAGTGAAGACCAGCGGGGAGCGATCAGGGAGCAGTTCTTC
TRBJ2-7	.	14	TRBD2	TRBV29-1	CSVEVASGSYEQYF	TGCAGCGTTGAAGTGGCTAGCGGATCCTACGAGCAGTACTTC
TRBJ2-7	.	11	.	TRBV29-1	CSSVQGHEQYF	TGCAGCTCAGTACAGGGTCACGAGCAGTACTTC
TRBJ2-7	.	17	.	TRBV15	CATSTSQYASRSYEQYF	TGTGCCACCAGCACATCCCAATACGCAAGTCGCTCCTACGAGCAGTACTTC
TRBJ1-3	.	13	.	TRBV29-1	CSATDVSGNTIYF	TGCAGCGCGACAGATGTCTCTGGAAACACCATATATTTT
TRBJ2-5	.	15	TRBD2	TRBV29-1	CSSARAGDVGETQYF	TGCAGCTCGGCAAGGGCGGGAGACGTCGGAGAGACCCAGTACTTC